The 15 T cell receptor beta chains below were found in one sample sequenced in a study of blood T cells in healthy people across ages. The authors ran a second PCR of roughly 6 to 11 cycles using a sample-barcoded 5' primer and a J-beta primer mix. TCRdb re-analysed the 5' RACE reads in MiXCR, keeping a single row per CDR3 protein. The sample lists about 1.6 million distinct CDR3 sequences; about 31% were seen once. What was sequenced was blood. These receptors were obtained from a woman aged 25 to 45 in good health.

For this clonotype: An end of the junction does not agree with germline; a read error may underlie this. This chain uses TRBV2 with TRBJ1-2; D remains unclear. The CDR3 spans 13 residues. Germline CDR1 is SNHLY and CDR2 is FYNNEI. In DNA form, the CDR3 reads TGTGTCAGCAGTGAACAGAAACCCTATGGCTACACCTTC. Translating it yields CVSSEQKPYGYTF. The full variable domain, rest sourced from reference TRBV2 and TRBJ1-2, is EPEVTQTPSHQVTQMGQEVILRCVPISNHLYFYWYRQILGQKVEFLVSFYNNEISEKSEIFDDQFSVERPDGSNFTLKIRSTKLEDSAMYFCVSSEQKPYGYTFGSGTRLTVV.

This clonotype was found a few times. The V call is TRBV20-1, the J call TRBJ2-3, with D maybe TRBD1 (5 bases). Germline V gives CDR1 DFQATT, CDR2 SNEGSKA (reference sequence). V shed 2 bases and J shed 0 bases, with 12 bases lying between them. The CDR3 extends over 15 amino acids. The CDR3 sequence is CSARQTEFSTDTQYF. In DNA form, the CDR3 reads TGCAGTGCTAGACAGACAGAATTTAGCACAGATACGCAGTATTTT.

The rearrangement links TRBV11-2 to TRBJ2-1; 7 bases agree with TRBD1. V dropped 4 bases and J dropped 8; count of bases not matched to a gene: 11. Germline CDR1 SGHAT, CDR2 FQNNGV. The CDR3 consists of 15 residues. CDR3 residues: CASSSRQGKGYEQFF. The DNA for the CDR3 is TGTGCCAGCAGCTCCCGACAGGGTAAGGGCTATGAGCAGTTCTTC.

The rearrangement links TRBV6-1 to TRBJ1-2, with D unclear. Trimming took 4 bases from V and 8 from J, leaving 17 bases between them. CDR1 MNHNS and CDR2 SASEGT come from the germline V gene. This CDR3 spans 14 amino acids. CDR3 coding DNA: TGTGCCAGCAGTGTTTCTGCACCCGATTTGGGCTACACCTTC. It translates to CASSVSAPDLGYTF.

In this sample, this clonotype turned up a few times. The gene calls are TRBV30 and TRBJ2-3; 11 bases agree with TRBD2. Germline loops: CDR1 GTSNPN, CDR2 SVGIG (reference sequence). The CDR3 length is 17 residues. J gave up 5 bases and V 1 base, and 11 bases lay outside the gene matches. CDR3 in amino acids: CAWSALFSGGAGDTQYF. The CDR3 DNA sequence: TGTGCCTGGAGTGCCCTATTTAGCGGGGGGGCTGGAGATACGCAGTATTTT.

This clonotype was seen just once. This CDR3 is CASSYGAGTEAFF. Written as DNA, the CDR3 is TGTGCCAGCAGTTACGGGGCGGGGACTGAAGCTTTCTTT. The chain joins TRBV6-5 to TRBJ1-1, with a possible D match to TRBD1 (5 bases). V was shortened by 2 bases and J by 5 bases, with 9 bases between the two germline ends. CDR3 size: 13 residues. The V gene's germline CDR1 is MNHEY and CDR2 SVGAGI.

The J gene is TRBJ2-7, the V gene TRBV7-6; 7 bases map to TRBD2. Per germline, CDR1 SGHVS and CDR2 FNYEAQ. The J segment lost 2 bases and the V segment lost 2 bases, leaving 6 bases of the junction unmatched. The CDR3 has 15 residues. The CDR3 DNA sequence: TGTGCCAGCAGCTTAAGGCAGCGGGACCCCTACGAGCAGTACTTC. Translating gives CASSLRQRDPYEQYF.

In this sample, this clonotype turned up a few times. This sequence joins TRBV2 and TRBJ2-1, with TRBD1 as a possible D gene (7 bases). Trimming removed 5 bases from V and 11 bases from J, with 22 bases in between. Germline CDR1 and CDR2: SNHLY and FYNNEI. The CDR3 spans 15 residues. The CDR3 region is CASSTGRGYRGKQFF. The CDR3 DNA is TGTGCCAGCAGTACCGGCCGGGGGTACAGGGGTAAGCAGTTCTTC.

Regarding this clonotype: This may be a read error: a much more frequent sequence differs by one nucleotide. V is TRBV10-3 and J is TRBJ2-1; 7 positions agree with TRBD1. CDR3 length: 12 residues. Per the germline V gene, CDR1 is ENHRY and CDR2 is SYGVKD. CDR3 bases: TGTGTCATCAGGGACAGAGACAATGAGCAGTTCTTC. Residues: CVIRDRDNEQFF.

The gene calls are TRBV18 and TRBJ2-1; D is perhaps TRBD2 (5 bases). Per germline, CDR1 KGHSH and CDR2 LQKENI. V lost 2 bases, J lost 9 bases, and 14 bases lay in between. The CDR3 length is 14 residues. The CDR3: CASSPGDVAGEQFF. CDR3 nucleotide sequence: TGTGCCAGCTCACCAGGAGATGTGGCGGGTGAGCAGTTCTTC.

The CDR3 spells CASSLDGAGEEETQYF. In DNA, the CDR3 is TGTGCCAGCAGCTTAGACGGGGCGGGAGAGGAAGAGACCCAGTACTTC. The chain employs TRBV11-2 and TRBJ2-5; 7 bases map to TRBD2. The germline gives CDR1 SGHAT, CDR2 FQNNGV. The V segment lost 0 bases and the J segment 3 bases; nucleotides outside the gene matches: 7. There are 16 residues in the CDR3.

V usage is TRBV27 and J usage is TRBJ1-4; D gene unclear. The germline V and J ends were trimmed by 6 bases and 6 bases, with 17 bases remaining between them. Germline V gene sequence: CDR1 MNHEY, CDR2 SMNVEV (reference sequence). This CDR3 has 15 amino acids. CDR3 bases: TGTGCCAGCAGAAGTTATGGCGGAATCTATGAAAAACTGTTTTTT. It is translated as CASRSYGGIYEKLFF.

The CDR3 coding sequence is TGTGCCAGCAGTAGACTAGCGGGGGGGAAGGATACGCAGTATTTT. Amino acids: CASSRLAGGKDTQYF. V and J are TRBV12-3 or TRBV12-4 and TRBJ2-3; 14 positions match TRBD2. CDR3 length equals 15 residues. Losses at the gene ends were 5 bases for V and 6 bases for J; bases not matched to a gene: 4.

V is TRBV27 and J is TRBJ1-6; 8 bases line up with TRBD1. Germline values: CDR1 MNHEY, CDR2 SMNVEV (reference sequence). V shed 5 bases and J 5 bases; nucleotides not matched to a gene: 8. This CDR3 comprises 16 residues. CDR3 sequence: CASSLYQQGDNSPLHF. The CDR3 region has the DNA TGTGCCAGCAGTCTCTACCAACAGGGGGATAATTCACCCCTCCACTTT.

The CDR3 DNA follows: TGCGCCAGCAGTCAGCTGGGACAGGGGGCTCGTGGCTACACCTTC. Translating it yields CASSQLGQGARGYTF. This chain links TRBV10-2 with TRBJ1-2; 12 nucleotides agree with TRBD1. This CDR3 region has 15 residues. V lost 5 bases and J lost 7; bases outside the gene matches: 8. Germline CDR1 reads WSHSY; CDR2 reads SAAADI.